The 18 T cell receptor beta chains below come from one sample, sequenced in a study of blood T cell repertoires in COVID-19 (dated by TCRdb to 2019 to 2021). The library was made by the immunoSEQ multiplex PCR assay. TCRdb provides this immuneACCESS table in a form limited to in-frame rearrangements. Some clones are lacking; in checked studies, under half of them reflect an unresolved V gene, and why the rest are absent is not known. Recorded for this sample are about 100,000 clones; roughly 78% of them occurred a single time. Of the sample, about a sixth falls within the top ten clones. Specimen: peripheral blood. The receptors derive from a woman of 80 years or more with active or convalescent COVID-19.

V usage is TRBV4-3 and J usage is TRBJ1-5, with 8 bases fitting TRBD1. This CDR3 comprises 16 residues. The junction had 5 bases not matched to a gene; V was cut back by 0 bases and J by 4 bases. The germline V gene encodes CDR1 LGHNA and CDR2 YSLEER. CDR3: CASSQDRQGQNQPQHF. In nucleotides, the CDR3 is TGCGCCAGCAGCCAAGATCGACAGGGGCAGAATCAGCCCCAGCATTTT.

The table lists this clone with a few counts. V and J are TRBV24-1 and TRBJ2-5; 7 nucleotides match TRBD1. CDR1 KGHDR and CDR2 SFDVKD come from the germline V gene. J was trimmed by 4 bases and V by 0 bases; bases with no gene match: 4. The CDR3 extends over 15 amino acids. CDR3 nucleotide sequence: TGTGCCACCAGTGATTTGCAGTCAGGGGGAGAGACCCAGTACTTC. It translates to CATSDLQSGGETQYF.

This chain connects TRBV7-9 to TRBJ1-2, with D hard to call. V lost 5 bases and J 6 bases, leaving 22 bases between the germline ends. Germline lookup yields CDR1 SEHNR and CDR2 FQNEAQ (reference sequence). The CDR3 runs 16 residues. The CDR3 nucleotides are TGTGCCAGCAGCCCACCGTATCCACTAACCGGTAATGGCTACACCTTC. Protein: CASSPPYPLTGNGYTF.

This chain uses TRBV6-1 with TRBJ2-2; 9 bases are shared with TRBD1. This CDR3 comprises 17 residues. Per germline, CDR1 MNHNS and CDR2 SASEGT. With V trimmed by 4 bases and J by 6 bases, 12 bases remained unmatched. CDR3 protein: CASSAVAFRQGAGELFF. The CDR3 DNA follows: TGTGCCAGCAGTGCAGTCGCCTTTCGACAGGGGGCCGGGGAGCTGTTTTTT.

The V gene is TRBV6-4, the J gene TRBJ2-5, with D tentatively TRBD1 (6 bases). This CDR3 spans 16 amino acids. V was cut by 0 bases and J by 5 bases, with 16 bases left in between. In germline, CDR1 is MRHNA, CDR2 SNTAGT. The CDR3 DNA sequence: TGTGCCAGCAGTGACTCACCGGGGCAGGGGATGGAGACCCAGTACTTC. Its protein is CASSDSPGQGMETQYF.

The V gene is TRBV18, the J gene TRBJ2-1; 9 nucleotides align to TRBD2. The length of the CDR3 is 16 residues. In germline, CDR1 is KGHSH, CDR2 LQKENI. J was trimmed by 6 bases and V by 2 bases; bases with no gene match: 8. DNA of the CDR3: TGTGCCAGCTCACCAGGGGCGGGAGGGCCGCCCAATGAGCAGTTCTTC. Residues: CASSPGAGGPPNEQFF.

Only a few counts were recorded for this clone. The chain is built from TRBV4-1 and TRBJ2-1; TRBD2 agrees at 10 bases. The germline V gene has CDR1 MGHRA and CDR2 YSYEKL. The CDR3 totals 15 residues. The V gene end was trimmed by 4 bases and the J gene end by 7 bases; junction bases not matched to a gene: 7. The CDR3 region has the DNA TGCGCCAGCAGCCTTGAAACTAGCGGGAATAATGAGCAGTTCTTC. The encoded protein is CASSLETSGNNEQFF.

This chain links TRBV9 with TRBJ2-3; a possible D gene is TRBD2 (5 bases). Per germline, CDR1 SGDLS and CDR2 YYNGEE. The germline V and J ends were trimmed by 0 bases and 4 bases, with 12 bases remaining between them. CDR3 length equals 15 residues. CDR3: CASSVVGLPPDTQYF. CDR3 bases: TGTGCCAGCAGCGTAGTCGGACTCCCTCCAGATACGCAGTATTTT.

The chain combines TRBV19 with TRBJ1-4; TRBD1 is a possible D gene (6 bases). Germline CDR1 LNHDA, CDR2 SQIVND (reference sequence). This CDR3 is 13 amino acids long. The CDR3 coding sequence is TGTGCATCTAAGGGAGGGGGAAGAGAGAAACTGTTTTTT. Translation: CASKGGGREKLFF.

The table lists this clone with a few counts. The V and J genes are TRBV27 and TRBJ1-1, with a tentative D call TRBD1 (6 bases). Germline-derived CDR1 and CDR2 are MNHEY and SMNVEV (reference sequence). The length of the CDR3 is 15 residues. V lost 0 bases and J lost 0, with 8 bases in between. The CDR3 bases are TGTGCCAGCAGTTTATCGTACAGGGTGAACACTGAAGCTTTCTTT. This codes for CASSLSYRVNTEAFF.

The gene calls are TRBV2 and TRBJ1-2; D is unclear. This CDR3 is built from 11 residues. V was shortened by 5 bases and J by 7 bases, with 8 bases between the two germline ends. Germline V gene sequence: CDR1 SNHLY, CDR2 FYNNEI. CDR3 loop: CASSSFSGYTF. Here the CDR3 DNA reads TGTGCCAGCAGTTCATTTAGTGGCTACACCTTC.

The gene calls are TRBV13 and TRBJ2-7, with 7 bases fitting TRBD2. From germline, CDR1 is PRHDT and CDR2 FYEKMQ (reference sequence). The junction had 10 bases not matched to a gene; V was cut back by 5 bases and J by 6 bases. This CDR3 has 14 residues. The CDR3 bases are TGTGCCAGCAGCACCCGGACTAGTTCGCGCGAGCAGTACTTC. Protein product: CASSTRTSSREQYF.

This clone was counted between two and nine times. J is TRBJ2-7 and V is TRBV4-1; TRBD1 agrees at 7 bases. The CDR3 runs 15 residues. Germline assignment: CDR1 MGHRA and CDR2 YSYEKL. V dropped 2 bases and J dropped 5; count of bases not matched to a gene: 9. CDR3 DNA sequence: TGCGCCAGCAGCCAATTCACAGGGGACCATCACGAGCAGTACTTC. Residues: CASSQFTGDHHEQYF.

The chain uses TRBV7-2 and TRBJ2-3; 8 bases agree with TRBD1. The CDR3 totals 16 residues. The germline CDR1 and CDR2 sequences are SGHTA and FQGNSA. The junction had 6 bases not matched to a gene; V was cut back by 0 bases and J by 4 bases. DNA of the CDR3: TGTGCCAGCAGCTTAGCGCTAAGGACAGGGCCAGATACGCAGTATTTT. This encodes CASSLALRTGPDTQYF.

The chain uses TRBV5-1 and TRBJ1-1, with 9 bases lining up with TRBD1. CDR3 length: 14 amino acids. The V and J ends lost 5 bases and 1 base, in that order; junction bases with no gene match: 3. Germline V gene data show CDR1 as SGHRS and CDR2 as YFSETQ. For the CDR3, the DNA is TGCGCCAGCAGGTCACAGGGGGCGAACACTGAAGCTTTCTTT. Amino acid sequence: CASRSQGANTEAFF.

The chain couples TRBV29-1 to TRBJ2-2; 9 positions agree with TRBD2. The CDR3 has 17 amino acids. With 0 bases clipped from V and 6 bases from J, the junction kept 11 bases outside the gene matches. CDR1 and CDR2 from the germline V gene are SQVTM and ANQGSEA. Written as DNA, the CDR3 is TGCAGCGTTGAAGAAGGTCGAGTAGCGGGAGAGGCCGGGGAGCTGTTTTTT. Translation gives CSVEEGRVAGEAGELFF.

As concerns this clone: An end of the junction does not agree with germline; a read error may underlie this. The rearrangement uses TRBV5-1 and TRBJ2-3; 13 nucleotides match TRBD2. CDR3 length: 17 residues. Germline V gene data show CDR1 as SGHRS and CDR2 as YFSETQ. In nucleotides, the CDR3 is TGTGCCAGCAGCCCAGGGACTAGCGGGGTCAGCACAGATACGCAGTATTTT. This translates into CASSPGTSGVSTDTQYF. Filled out from reference TRBV5-1 and TRBJ2-3, the complete variable domain reads KAGVTQTPRYLIKTRGQQVTLSCSPISGHRSVSWYQQTPGQGLQFLFEYFSETQRNKGNFPGRFSGRQFSNSRSEMNVSTLELGDSALYLCASSPGTSGVSTDTQYFGPGTRLTVL.

The genes are TRBV9 and TRBJ1-6, with D hard to call. This CDR3 spans 15 amino acids. The V end lost 0 bases, the J end lost 5 bases, and 9 bases lay between the germline ends. Per germline, CDR1 SGDLS and CDR2 YYNGEE. The CDR3 region is CASSVASPDNSPLHF. For the CDR3, the DNA is TGTGCCAGCAGCGTAGCGAGTCCCGATAATTCACCCCTCCACTTT.